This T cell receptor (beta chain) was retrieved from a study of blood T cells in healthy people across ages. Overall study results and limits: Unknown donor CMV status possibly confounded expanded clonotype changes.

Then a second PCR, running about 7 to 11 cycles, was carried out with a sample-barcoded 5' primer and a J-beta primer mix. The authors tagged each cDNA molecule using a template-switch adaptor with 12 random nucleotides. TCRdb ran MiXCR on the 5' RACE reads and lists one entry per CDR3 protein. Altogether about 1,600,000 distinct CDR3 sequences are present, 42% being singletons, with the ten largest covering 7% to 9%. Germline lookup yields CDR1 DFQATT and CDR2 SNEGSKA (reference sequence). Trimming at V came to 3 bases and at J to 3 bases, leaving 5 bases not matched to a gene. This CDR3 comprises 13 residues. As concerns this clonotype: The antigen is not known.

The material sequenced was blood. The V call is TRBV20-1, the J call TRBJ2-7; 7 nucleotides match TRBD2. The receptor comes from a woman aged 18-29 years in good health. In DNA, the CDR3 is TGCAGTGCTAGTCGGGGCGGGAGCTACGAGCAGTACTTC. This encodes CSASRGGSYEQYF.